This T cell receptor (beta chain) was sequenced for a study of shared clonotypes between healthy human individuals. The assay was immunoSEQ multiplex PCR, and TCRdb's table has in-frame clones only and misses some. The top ten hold more than 0.35% of the sample, which has about 2.3 million clones, 85% to 95% seen once. The CDR3 is 13 residues long. In germline, CDR1 is LGHNA, CDR2 YNFKEQ. V lost 0 bases and J lost 5, with 5 bases in between. Specimen: naive CD4+ T cells from PBMCs. As for subset: CD45RA+ positively selected. This chain uses TRBV4-2 with TRBJ1-5; D unclear. The TCR sequence derives from a man aged 18-30 years in good health. Some clones in this sample may be carry-over from other donors' samples. CDR3 in amino acids: CASSQDQDQPQHF. The CDR3 DNA is TGTGCCAGCAGCCAAGATCAGGATCAGCCCCAGCATTTT.